The next 24 T cell receptor beta chains were all read from a single sample in a study of cytomegalovirus exposure and HLA in healthy donors. The data were produced by immunoSEQ multiplex PCR, yet TCRdb's version contains in-frame clones alone and is incomplete. This table holds fewer than 250,000 clones, over 65% found once. Specimen: PBMCs. These receptors originate from a young woman in good health and CMV-seronegative.

A single count supports this clone. V and J are TRBV5-1 and TRBJ2-5, with TRBD1 matching over 8 bases. The V gene end was trimmed by 4 bases and the J gene end by 2 bases; junction bases not matched to a gene: 7. There are 15 residues in the CDR3. Germline V gene sequence: CDR1 SGHRS, CDR2 YFSETQ. The CDR3 nucleotides are TGCGCCAGCAGCGCTGACAGGGGATGGCAAGAGACCCAGTACTTC. It encodes CASSADRGWQETQYF. Complete variable domain (other parts from reference TRBV5-1 and TRBJ2-5): KAGVTQTPRYLIKTRGQQVTLSCSPISGHRSVSWYQQTPGQGLQFLFEYFSETQRNKGNFPGRFSGRQFSNSRSEMNVSTLELGDSALYLCASSADRGWQETQYFGPGTRLLVL.

This chain links TRBV9 with TRBJ1-1; maybe TRBD1 (6 bases). The germline V gene encodes CDR1 SGDLS and CDR2 YYNGEE. Trimming shortened V by 0 bases and J by 1 base, and 13 bases separated the two germline ends. CDR3 length: 16 amino acids. CDR3 amino acids: CASSVVQGRGNTEAFF. CDR3 bases: TGTGCCAGCAGCGTAGTACAGGGACGCGGGAACACTGAAGCTTTCTTT.

V and J are TRBV2 and TRBJ1-5; D might be TRBD1 (6 bases). The CDR3 is made up of 14 amino acids. The V end lost 6 bases, the J end lost 6 bases, and 15 bases lay between the germline ends. Germline-derived CDR1 and CDR2 are SNHLY and FYNNEI. The CDR3 sequence is CASRRGGGRQPQHF. The CDR3 region has the DNA TGTGCCAGCAGGAGGGGGGGAGGGCGTCAGCCCCAGCATTTT. The full variable domain, completed using reference TRBV2 and TRBJ1-5, is EPEVTQTPSHQVTQMGQEVILRCVPISNHLYFYWYRQILGQKVEFLVSFYNNEISEKSEIFDDQFSVERPDGSNFTLKIRSTKLEDSAMYFCASRRGGGRQPQHFGDGTRLSIL.

The J gene is TRBJ1-1, the V gene TRBV7-6; weak D call: TRBD1 (6 bases). This CDR3 spans 13 amino acids. V dropped 5 bases and J dropped 8 bases, with 15 bases sitting between them. Germline values: CDR1 SGHVS, CDR2 FNYEAQ. DNA of the CDR3: TGTGCCAGCAGCAATACGGGGGCAGTCGAAGCTTTCTTT. Protein product: CASSNTGAVEAFF.

J is TRBJ1-2 and V is TRBV30; D remains ambiguous. The CDR3 extends over 13 amino acids. The V gene's germline CDR1 is GTSNPN and CDR2 SVGIG (reference sequence). Trimming removed 0 bases at V and 3 bases at J, with 8 bases between. CDR3 region: CAWSVGAYYGYTF. The CDR3 nucleotides read TGTGCCTGGAGTGTAGGAGCCTACTATGGCTACACCTTC.

The V gene is TRBV30, the J gene TRBJ2-3; D is possibly TRBD1 or TRBD2 (5 bases each). There are 15 residues in the CDR3. V was shortened by 2 bases and J by 2 bases, with 14 bases between the two germline ends. Germline-derived CDR1 and CDR2 are GTSNPN and SVGIG (reference sequence). The CDR3 region is CAWSPPWGYTDTQYF. The CDR3 nucleotides read TGTGCCTGGAGTCCTCCCTGGGGGTACACAGATACGCAGTATTTT. Filled out from reference TRBV30 and TRBJ2-3, the complete variable domain reads SQTIHQWPATLVQPVGSPLSLECTVEGTSNPNLYWYRQAAGRGLQLLFYSVGIGQISSEVPQNLSASRPQDRQFILSSKKLLLSDSGFYLCAWSPPWGYTDTQYFGPGTRLTVL.

This clone has only a few counts. The rearrangement uses TRBV5-6 and TRBJ1-2; 7 nucleotides agree with TRBD1. CDR3 size: 15 residues. CDR1 is SGHDT and CDR2 is YYEEEE in the germline V gene. J lost 0 bases, V lost 6 bases, and 8 bases had no gene match. DNA of the CDR3: TGTGCCAGCAACAACAGGGGATACTCTAACTATGGCTACACCTTC. This codes for CASNNRGYSNYGYTF.

This chain joins TRBV2 and TRBJ2-5, with TRBD2 matching 15 bases. Germline loops: CDR1 SNHLY, CDR2 FYNNEI. With 7 bases clipped from V and 6 bases from J, the junction kept 6 bases outside the gene matches. This CDR3 is built from 15 residues. The CDR3 nucleotides read TGTGCCAGCACCGGACTAGCGGGGGGGCCTCAGACCCAGTACTTC. Translating it yields CASTGLAGGPQTQYF.

The gene calls are TRBV7-9 and TRBJ2-3; D is unclear. CDR1 and CDR2 (germline): SEHNR, FQNEAQ (reference sequence). Trimming left V 1 base short and J 6 bases short, with 17 bases between. This CDR3 has 16 amino acids. CDR3 DNA: TGTGCCAGCAGCTTAGGAGCTAGTGTGCCTGGTGATACGCAGTATTTT. Its translation: CASSLGASVPGDTQYF.

This CDR3 is CASGLSGAGNTIYF. CDR3 sequence (DNA): TGTGCTAGTGGACTCTCGGGGGCTGGAAACACCATATATTTT. This chain connects TRBV12-5 to TRBJ1-3, with D possibly being TRBD1 (5 bases). Germline V gene sequence: CDR1 LGHNT, CDR2 FRNRAP. CDR3 size: 14 residues. The V end was cut by 6 bases, the J end by 2 bases, with 11 bases between.

The rearrangement uses TRBV30 and TRBJ1-2, with 9 bases matching TRBD1. Looked up from germline, CDR1 is GTSNPN and CDR2 is SVGIG (reference sequence). V was clipped by 4 bases and J by 8 bases; unmatched bases: 11. The CDR3 is 14 residues long. DNA for the CDR3: TGTGCCTGGAACCTTCCCGGACAGGGGCACGGCTACACCTTC. Protein product: CAWNLPGQGHGYTF. Variable domain in full (rest from reference TRBV30 and TRBJ1-2): SQTIHQWPATLVQPVGSPLSLECTVEGTSNPNLYWYRQAAGRGLQLLFYSVGIGQISSEVPQNLSASRPQDRQFILSSKKLLLSDSGFYLCAWNLPGQGHGYTFGSGTRLTVV.

In DNA, the CDR3 is TGTGCCAGCAGTTTCTCCGGAAACACCATATATTTT. Translation: CASSFSGNTIYF. The rearrangement joins TRBV28 to TRBJ1-3; D is uncertain. Trimming shortened V by 3 bases and J by 4 bases, and 4 bases separated the two germline ends. The CDR3 loop spans 12 amino acids. Looked up from germline, CDR1 is MDHEN and CDR2 is SYDVKM.

The gene calls are TRBV2 and TRBJ1-4; a weak D match, TRBD1 (6 bases). CDR1 SNHLY and CDR2 FYNNEI come from the germline V gene. V was trimmed by 4 bases and J by 5 bases, leaving 8 bases between them. This CDR3 contains 13 residues. CDR3 sequence reads: CASSAGENEKLFF. CDR3 coding DNA: TGTGCCAGCAGTGCAGGGGAGAATGAAAAACTGTTTTTT.

The J gene is TRBJ2-5, the V gene TRBV29-1, with D possibly matching TRBD2 (6 bases). Deletions cut 8 bases from V and 4 bases from J, with 20 bases between. This CDR3 is built from 14 residues. Germline CDR1 is SQVTM and CDR2 is ANQGSEA. In DNA form, the CDR3 reads TGCAGCCTCCAGGAGGGGAGTTTGGGAGAGACCCAGTACTTC. Protein product: CSLQEGSLGETQYF. Using reference TRBV29-1 and TRBJ2-5 for the parts outside the CDR3, the full variable domain is SAVISQKPSRDICQRGTSLTIQCQVDSQVTMMFWYRQQPGQSLTLIATANQGSEATYESGFVIDKFPISRPNLTFSTLTVSNMSPEDSSIYLCSLQEGSLGETQYFGPGTRLLVL.

The CDR3 region is CASSPLPGGNQPQHF. The CDR3 DNA reads as TGTGCCAGCAGCCCCCTCCCCGGGGGGAATCAGCCCCAGCATTTT. This rearrangement joins TRBV7-6 to TRBJ1-5, with D possibly TRBD1 on 5 matching bases. Per germline, CDR1 SGHVS and CDR2 FNYEAQ. Trimming shortened V by 5 bases and J by 4 bases, and 15 bases separated the two germline ends. This CDR3 comprises 15 residues.

The chain couples TRBV7-6 to TRBJ2-7, with D hard to call. Trimming stripped 0 bases from V and 3 bases from J, with 9 bases between. The length of the CDR3 is 14 residues. Germline V gives CDR1 SGHVS, CDR2 FNYEAQ. CDR3: CASSLANTGYEQYF. In DNA form, the CDR3 reads TGTGCCAGCAGCTTAGCCAATACGGGCTACGAGCAGTACTTC.

The V gene is TRBV5-1, the J gene TRBJ2-7; 8 bases are a match to TRBD2. The CDR3 extends over 15 amino acids. Germline CDR1 is SGHRS and CDR2 is YFSETQ. Trimming cost V 0 bases and J 2 bases; bases outside gene matches: 4. The CDR3, as DNA: TGCGCCAGCAGCTTGGTACTAGCGGACACCTACGAGCAGTACTTC. This codes for CASSLVLADTYEQYF.

The rearrangement joins TRBV6-5 to TRBJ2-7; D possibly uses TRBD1 or TRBD2 (6 bases each). The germline gives CDR1 MNHEY, CDR2 SVGAGI. V lost 8 bases, J lost 7 bases, and 21 bases lay in between. The CDR3 has 14 residues. The CDR3 DNA sequence: TGTGCCAGCCGAGAACCGGGACTTAGGGGGGAGCAGTACTTC. It translates to CASREPGLRGEQYF.

V usage is TRBV9 and J usage is TRBJ2-2; either TRBD1 or TRBD2 may fit D (7 bases each). In germline, CDR1 is SGDLS, CDR2 YYNGEE. The CDR3 length is 17 residues. V gave up 4 bases and J gave up 2 bases, with 18 bases separating them. CDR3 region: CASSPYGGTVNTGELFF. CDR3 nucleotides: TGTGCCAGCAGCCCATACGGGGGGACAGTAAACACCGGGGAGCTGTTTTTT.

The rearrangement links TRBV30 to TRBJ2-5; D perhaps matches TRBD1 (6 bases). Germline V gene sequence: CDR1 GTSNPN, CDR2 SVGIG (reference sequence). The V gene lost 2 bases and the J gene lost 1 base, with 11 bases spanning the gap. This CDR3 has 14 amino acids. CDR3 nucleotides: TGTGCCTGGAGTCCTCACAGGGTCCAAGAGACCCAGTACTTC. Translating gives CAWSPHRVQETQYF.

The chain links TRBV28 to TRBJ2-5, with TRBD2 identical over 12 bases. V dropped 6 bases and J dropped 5; count of bases not matched to a gene: 7. Germline values: CDR1 MDHEN, CDR2 SYDVKM. This CDR3 spans 15 amino acids. The CDR3 protein is CASSTRLAGEETQYF. CDR3 bases: TGTGCCAGCAGCACCCGACTAGCGGGAGAGGAGACCCAGTACTTC.

The chain links TRBV19 to TRBJ1-2; 8 bases match TRBD1. This CDR3 has 12 amino acids. After removal of 5 bases from V and 8 bases from J, the junction contained 4 bases not matched to a gene. Germline V gene data show CDR1 as LNHDA and CDR2 as SQIVND (reference sequence). The CDR3 DNA reads TGTGCCAGTAGTCTCCAGGGGGCGGGCTACACCTTC. It yields the protein CASSLQGAGYTF. The full variable domain, in which reference TRBV19 and TRBJ1-2 provide the parts outside the CDR3, is DGGITQSPKYLFRKEGQNVTLSCEQNLNHDAMYWYRQDPGQGLRLIYYSQIVNDFQKGDIAEGYSVSREKKESFPLTVTSAQKNPTAFYLCASSLQGAGYTFGSGTRLTVV.

For the CDR3, the DNA is TGTGCCAGCAGTTACTCCCGGGACAGGGGGCTGGGAGAGCAGTACTTC. Translating gives CASSYSRDRGLGEQYF. The chain combines TRBV6-5 with TRBJ2-7; 12 nucleotides agree with TRBD1. Trimming at V came to 0 bases and at J to 7 bases, leaving 7 bases not matched to a gene. The CDR3 covers 16 residues. In germline, CDR1 is MNHEY, CDR2 SVGAGI.

The V and J genes are TRBV6-1 and TRBJ1-6; 9 bases align to TRBD1. With V trimmed by 10 bases and J by 7 bases, 5 bases remained unmatched. This CDR3 comprises 13 residues. Germline CDR1 and CDR2: MNHNS and SASEGT. The CDR3 nucleotides read TGTGCCACCTGGGACAGGGTAAATTCACCCCTCCACTTT. Translating it yields CATWDRVNSPLHF.